The T cell receptor beta chain described here comes from a study of CXCR3-negative and CXCR3-positive naive CD8 T cells. All TRB cDNA libraries came from 5' RACE performed with UMI labels. From the 5' RACE reads, TCRdb lists one entry per CDR3 protein and no DNA. This listing includes around 29,000 distinct CDR3 sequences. With respect to this clonotype: Its specificity is not known.

Germline V gene sequence: CDR1 LGHNA, CDR2 YSLEER. The CDR3 has 16 residues. Study observations and caveats: Partial loss of CXCR3 expression followed cryopreservation; most assays used fresh PBMCs. Naive subsets had comparable surface CD5, so TRB CDR3 properties gauged TCR strength. Similar TRBV-TRBJ usage was seen in naive cells (both CXCR3-negative and CXCR3-positive), but memory cells differed.

The TCR sequence derives from a human donor in good health. Some clones in this sample may be carry-over from other donors' samples. Sample: memory CD8+ T cells from blood. This chain links TRBV4-3 with TRBJ1-2. This CDR3 is CASSQGQADLANGYTF.